Following are 20 T cell receptor beta chains from one sample sequenced in a study of T cell clonality in common variable immunodeficiency. TCRdb keeps only in-frame clones here, not all; method: immunoSEQ multiplex PCR. The sample holds roughly 55,000 clones, and no clone turns up only once. Sequenced sample: peripheral blood mononuclear cells. Source of these receptors: a person aged 18-70 years in good health.

This clone was picked up many times. With the read ending 3 residues before the CDR3 end, the germline J gene is used to fill in that end. The gene calls are TRBV7-2 and TRBJ2-7, with TRBD1 matching 8 bases. V trimming: 3 bases; J trimming: 4 bases; junction bases outside the gene matches: 5. The germline CDR1 and CDR2 sequences are SGHTA and FQGNSA. This CDR3 contains 14 residues. CDR3 DNA, as far as it was read: TGTGCCAGCAGCTTGGACAGGGATACGTACGAG. This translates into CASSLDRDTYE. The CDR3 reads in full as CASSLDRDTYEQYF.

This clone was recorded at least ten times. The read terminates 3 residues ahead of where the CDR3 ends, so the germline J gene completes it. The rearrangement uses TRBV6-2 or TRBV6-3 and TRBJ2-5; TRBD2 might be the D (6 bases). Trimming pared 2 bases from V and 2 bases from J, leaving 12 bases between. The CDR3 is made up of 15 amino acids. CDR1 and CDR2 (germline): MNHEY, SVGEGT. CDR3 DNA, as far as it was read: TGTGCCAGCAGTTACGGGGTAGCGGATCAAGAGACC. The encoded protein is CASSYGVADQET. The complete CDR3 protein is CASSYGVADQETQYF.

This clone was detected many times. The read stops 3 residues short of the end of the CDR3; the missing end is completed from the germline J gene. J is TRBJ2-3 and V is TRBV23-1, with 8 bases that match TRBD2. TRBV23-1 is filed as an ORF, its function uncertain. The CDR3 totals 13 residues. Trimming at V came to 10 bases and at J to 2 bases, leaving 5 bases not matched to a gene. CDR3 DNA, as far as it was read: TGCGCCAACTATAGCGGGACCACAGATACG. Amino acids: CANYSGTTDT. The complete CDR3 sequence is CANYSGTTDTQYF.

This clone has a count of ten or more. With the read ending 3 residues before the CDR3 end, the germline J gene is used to fill in that end. Other DNA sequences in this sample translate to the same CDR3. V usage is TRBV10-3 and J usage is TRBJ2-3; D is possibly TRBD1 (5 bases). Germline CDR1 ENHRY, CDR2 SYGVKD. The length of the CDR3 is 18 residues. The V gene lost 8 bases and the J gene lost 2 bases, with 26 bases spanning the gap. CDR3 sequence reads: CAISPRARYFEDTDTQYF. The sequenced part of the CDR3 DNA is TGTGCCATCTCTCCCAGGGCCAGGTACTTCGAAGACACAGATACG.

At least ten counts were recorded for this clone. The chain's CDR3 is CSASLGGEGPQHF. Incomplete CDR3 DNA: TGCAGTGCTTCCCTAGGGGGCGAAGGGCCC. The chain combines TRBV20-1 with TRBJ1-5; TRBD1 matches 7 bases. The read ends 3 residues before the CDR3 terminus; that terminus is restored from the germline J gene. The V and J ends lost 5 bases and 9 bases, in that order; junction bases with no gene match: 10. Germline loops: CDR1 DFQATT, CDR2 SNEGSKA (reference sequence). This CDR3 spans 13 amino acids.

This clone appeared many times. The read falls 3 residues short of the CDR3 end, and the missing part is taken from the germline J gene. The chain couples TRBV6-2 or TRBV6-3 to TRBJ2-5; tentatively, D is TRBD1 (5 bases). V lost 8 bases and J lost 4, with 26 bases in between. The CDR3 runs to 17 residues. Germline V gene sequence: CDR1 MNHEY, CDR2 SVGEGT. The sequenced part of the CDR3 DNA is TGTGCCAGCCGGCAGGGCAGGTGGATGAGAGAGGTAGAGACC. Residues: CASRQGRWMREVET. The full CDR3 protein reads CASRQGRWMREVETQYF.

This clone was observed at least ten times. The read gets to within 3 residues of the CDR3 end, and the germline J gene fills in the rest. The chain joins TRBV10-3 to TRBJ1-2, with TRBD1 matching 8 bases. Germline trimming cut 4 bases from V and 2 bases from J; bases unmatched to any gene: 6. There are 15 residues in the CDR3. Germline CDR1 reads ENHRY; CDR2 reads SYGVKD. Incomplete CDR3 DNA: TGTGCCATCAGTGGTCAGGGGGCGGCGAACTATGGC. Encoded protein: CAISGQGAANYG. The full CDR3 is CAISGQGAANYGYTF.

The sample holds a few counts of this clone. The sequence runs out 3 residues before the end of the CDR3; the remainder is reconstructed from the germline J gene. The rearrangement joins TRBV7-2 to TRBJ2-7, with a tentative D call TRBD1 (6 bases). Germline CDR1 SGHTA, CDR2 FQGNSA. V was pared by 2 bases and J by 1 base, with 12 bases between. The CDR3 has 15 residues. The CDR3 protein is CASSLSQGISYEQYF. Incomplete CDR3 DNA: TGTGCCAGCAGCTTATCACAGGGTATTTCCTACGAG.

This clone was detected ten times or more. The read comes to an end 3 residues before the CDR3 does, leaving the germline J gene to fill in the end. The genes are TRBV19 and TRBJ1-1; D perhaps matches TRBD1 (5 bases). CDR3 length: 15 residues. Deletions cut 5 bases from V and 1 base from J, with 14 bases between. The V gene's germline CDR1 is LNHDA and CDR2 SQIVND (reference sequence). Incomplete CDR3 DNA: TGTGCCAGTAGTCGGAAATTGGACAAGAACACTGAA. Translating gives CASSRKLDKNTE. The full-length CDR3 reads as CASSRKLDKNTEAFF.

This clone appeared many times. Coverage ceases 3 residues before the CDR3 finishes, and the germline J gene fills in the end. The rearrangement uses TRBV5-1 and TRBJ2-5; TRBD2 might be the D (5 bases). V shed 1 base and J shed 6 bases, with 13 bases lying between them. This CDR3 comprises 14 residues. CDR1 and CDR2 (germline): SGHRS, YFSETQ. Partial CDR3 DNA: TGCGCCAGCAGCTTGAGCGGTGACGGAAAGACC. Translated, it gives CASSLSGDGKT. The whole CDR3 sequence is CASSLSGDGKTQYF.

This clone was recorded at least ten times. The sequenced part of the CDR3 DNA is TGCGCCAGCAGCTTGAACGGGAACACCGGGGAG. Encoded protein: CASSLNGNTGE. The complete CDR3 reads CASSLNGNTGELFF. The chain is built from TRBV5-1 and TRBJ2-2; D is undetermined. Read sequence stops 3 residues before the CDR3 end, and the germline J gene provides the missing end. V lost 1 base and J 1 base, leaving 5 bases between the germline ends. The CDR3 covers 14 residues. Looked up from germline, CDR1 is SGHRS and CDR2 is YFSETQ.

This clone was observed many times. The read ends 3 residues shy of where the CDR3 ends; the end is completed using the germline J gene. The chain employs TRBV2 and TRBJ2-5; 8 bases match TRBD1. CDR3 size: 14 residues. V shed 5 bases and J 5 bases; nucleotides not matched to a gene: 7. Germline assignment: CDR1 SNHLY and CDR2 FYNNEI. The CDR3 region is CASSPDRGRETQYF. The DNA read from the CDR3 is TGTGCCAGCAGTCCTGACAGGGGAAGGGAGACC.

This clone has at least ten counts. Read coverage stops 3 residues before the CDR3 terminus; the germline J gene supplies the remainder. The J gene is TRBJ2-3, the V gene TRBV12-5; TRBD2 aligns across 7 bases. The CDR3 spans 14 residues. V was clipped by 0 bases and J by 3 bases; unmatched bases: 0. Germline assignment: CDR1 LGHNT and CDR2 FRNRAP. CDR3 sequence reads: CASGLVRGTDTQYF. The DNA read from the CDR3 is TGTGCTAGTGGTTTGGTGCGGGGGACAGATACG.

To note about this clone: Read coverage stops 3 residues before the CDR3 terminus; the germline J gene supplies the remainder. The V and J genes are TRBV11-2 and TRBJ1-2; D gene unclear. Germline-derived CDR1 and CDR2 are SGHAT and FQNNGV. This CDR3 spans 13 amino acids. Trimming removed 4 bases from V and 3 bases from J, with 9 bases in between. The CDR3 is CASSSTQYYGYTF. CDR3 DNA (partial): TGTGCCAGCAGCTCAACACAATACTATGGC.

This clone was recorded at least ten times. The CDR3 end falls 3 residues outside the read, so it is completed with the germline J gene. The rearrangement links TRBV5-1 to TRBJ2-5; 10 bases are shared with TRBD2. This CDR3 spans 17 amino acids. V lost 2 bases to trimming and J lost 5 bases; unmatched junction nucleotides: 12. Germline CDR1 reads SGHRS; CDR2 reads YFSETQ. This CDR3 reads CASSFRGLAGVQETQYF. The CDR3 DNA, read in part, is TGCGCCAGCAGCTTCCGGGGGCTAGCGGGAGTTCAGGAGACC.

In its sample, this clone was seen many times. The observed sequence ends 3 residues before the CDR3 terminus, with the missing tail filled in from the germline J gene. This chain uses TRBV11-2 with TRBJ2-3; no clear D. The CDR3 is 13 amino acids. Per the germline V gene, CDR1 is SGHAT and CDR2 is FQNNGV. V was shortened by 3 bases and J by 3 bases, with 7 bases between the two germline ends. The DNA read from the CDR3 is TGTGCCAGCAGCTTCACTCCAACAGATACG. This encodes CASSFTPTDT. Given in full, the CDR3 is CASSFTPTDTQYF.

This clone was counted at least ten times. Coverage ceases 3 residues before the CDR3 finishes, and the germline J gene fills in the end. The V gene is TRBV5-1, the J gene TRBJ1-3, with no clear D. The CDR3 contains 15 residues. Trimming cost V 0 bases and J 3 bases, with 10 bases left between them. Germline CDR1 and CDR2: SGHRS and YFSETQ. Here the CDR3 reads CASSLEFPVGNTIYF. The covered CDR3 bases are TGCGCCAGCAGCTTGGAGTTCCCAGTTGGAAACACC.

This clone appeared many times. The CDR3 end falls 3 residues outside the read, so it is completed with the germline J gene. This chain links TRBV28 with TRBJ1-5, with D possibly TRBD1 on 6 matching bases. The CDR3 has 17 amino acids. Trimming stripped 2 bases from V and 0 bases from J, with 14 bases between. Per the germline V gene, CDR1 is MDHEN and CDR2 is SYDVKM. Here the CDR3 reads CASSLGGRGSSNQPQHF. Incomplete CDR3 DNA: TGTGCCAGCAGTTTAGGGGGCCGGGGCTCTAGCAATCAGCCC.

This clone has ten or more counts. The read ends 3 residues early relative to the CDR3; the germline J gene fills the gap. The genes are TRBV5-1 and TRBJ2-1, with 11 bases that match TRBD2. Germline V gene data show CDR1 as SGHRS and CDR2 as YFSETQ. This CDR3 spans 18 amino acids. J gave up 6 bases and V 4 bases, and 15 bases lay outside the gene matches. CDR3 DNA (partial): TGCGCCAGCAGCCCATTTTTAGCGGGAGGGCGTGGGGCCAATGAG. Its translation: CASSPFLAGGRGANE. From start to end, the CDR3 is CASSPFLAGGRGANEQFF.

By sample fraction, this clone is medium-sized. The sequence runs out 3 residues before the end of the CDR3; the remainder is reconstructed from the germline J gene. The V gene is TRBV19, the J gene TRBJ2-1; 10 bases line up with TRBD2. This CDR3 contains 15 residues. The trim removed 7 bases at V and 9 bases at J, leaving 12 bases unmatched. Germline CDR1 reads LNHDA; CDR2 reads SQIVND (reference sequence). The DNA read from the CDR3 is TGTGCCAGTACCTCCGGGACTAGCGAATCTAGTGAG. The encoded protein is CASTSGTSESSE. The CDR3, in full, reads CASTSGTSESSEQFF.